This TCR beta chain was sequenced for a study of blood T cell repertoires in COVID-19. Deletions cut 4 bases from V and 1 base from J, with 16 bases between. The CDR3 length is 16 residues. Looked up from germline, CDR1 is LNHDA and CDR2 is SQIVND (reference sequence). The protocol was immunoSEQ multiplex PCR, while the TCRdb copy is restricted to in-frame clones and leaves out a portion. Of some 200,000 clones listed, around 90% are singletons. The origin of this receptor is a middle-aged man with active or convalescent COVID-19. This rearrangement joins TRBV19 to TRBJ2-5; a possible D gene is TRBD1 (5 bases). The specimen was peripheral blood. In DNA, the CDR3 is TGTGCCAGTAGTACCTGGCAGGGAACTTCCCAAGAGACCCAGTACTTC. This sequence encodes CASSTWQGTSQETQYF.